The sequence of this TCR beta chain was determined in a study of blood T cells in healthy people across ages. The wider study: Researchers report that template switching captured about one barcoded beta molecule per two T cells. General study findings and limits: TCR beta diversity per million T cells fell roughly linearly with age. The long-lived group displayed more naive CD4+ cells, plus higher diversity, than the aged donors did.

The CDR3 length is 12 residues. CDR1 is LGHDT and CDR2 is YNNKEL in the germline V gene (reference sequence). Trimming removed 8 bases from V and 4 bases from J, with 11 bases in between. Primers used in a second PCR of about 7 to 12 cycles were a sample-barcoded 5' primer and a J-beta primer mix. Each of the cDNA molecules was tagged by a template-switch adaptor with 12 random nucleotides. TCRdb reanalysed the 5' RACE reads using MiXCR and keeps one entry per CDR3 protein. The sample records around 1.5 million distinct CDR3 sequences, 30% to 35% being singletons. Remarks on this clonotype: Its target is unknown.

Sequenced sample: blood. This clonotype was obtained from a woman younger than 45 in good health. V gene TRBV3-1 combines with J gene TRBJ2-5; D not resolved. The DNA for the CDR3 is TGTGCCAGCTTAAAGTTTGGAGAGACCCAGTACTTC. Translation: CASLKFGETQYF.